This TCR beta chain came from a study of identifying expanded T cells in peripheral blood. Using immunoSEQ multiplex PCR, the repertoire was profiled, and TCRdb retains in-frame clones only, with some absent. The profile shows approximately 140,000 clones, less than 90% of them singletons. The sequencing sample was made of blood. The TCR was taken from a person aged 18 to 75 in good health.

The CDR3 loop reads CASSQGQGLYGYTF. The CDR3 nucleotides read TGTGCCAGCTCACAGGGACAGGGCTTGTATGGCTACACCTTC. The chain joins TRBV18 to TRBJ1-2, with TRBD1 identical over 9 bases. This CDR3 comprises 14 residues. The germline V gene encodes CDR1 KGHSH and CDR2 LQKENI. V lost 4 bases to trimming and J lost 5 bases; unmatched junction nucleotides: 5.